This TCR beta chain comes out of a study of T-cell reconstitution after alpha-beta-depleted transplantation in children. Points from the study as a whole: Newly produced T cells mostly provided counts and TCRbeta diversity after one year, as hyperexpanded clones declined.

This clonotype was seen a handful of times. Its target is unknown. Germline assignment: CDR1 DFQATT and CDR2 SNEGSKA (reference sequence). The CDR3 spans 15 residues. Trimming took off 1 base at V and 0 bases at J, with 12 bases between the two ends. Construction of the TCRbeta library involved unique molecular identifiers. TCRdb analysed the PCR reads with MiXCR anew, one entry per CDR3 protein. The sample includes fewer than 700,000 distinct CDR3 sequences, about 23% of them seen just once. The source of this sequence is a boy in the first two years of life who had a stem cell transplant for acute myeloid leukemia, so the T cells may come from the graft donor. The chain joins TRBV20-1 to TRBJ2-5; D is unresolved. The starting material was PBMCs, mostly from graft donor cells, obtained 360 days after TCRalphabeta/CD19-depleted stem cell transplant. The CDR3 spells CSARAQNVNQETQYF. The CDR3 nucleotides read TGCAGTGCTAGAGCACAAAACGTGAACCAAGAGACCCAGTACTTC.